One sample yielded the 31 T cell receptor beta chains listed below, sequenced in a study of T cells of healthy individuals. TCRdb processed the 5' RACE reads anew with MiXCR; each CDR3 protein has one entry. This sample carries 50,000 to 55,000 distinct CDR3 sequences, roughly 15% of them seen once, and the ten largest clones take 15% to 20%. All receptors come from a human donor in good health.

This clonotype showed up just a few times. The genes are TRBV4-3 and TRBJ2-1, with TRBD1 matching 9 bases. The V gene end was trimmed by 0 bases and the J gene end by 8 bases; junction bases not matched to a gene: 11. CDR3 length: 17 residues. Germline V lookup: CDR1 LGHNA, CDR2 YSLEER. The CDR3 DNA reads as TGCGCCAGCAGCCAAGAACACCCGGGACAGGGTGCCTATGAGCAGTTCTTC. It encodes CASSQEHPGQGAYEQFF.

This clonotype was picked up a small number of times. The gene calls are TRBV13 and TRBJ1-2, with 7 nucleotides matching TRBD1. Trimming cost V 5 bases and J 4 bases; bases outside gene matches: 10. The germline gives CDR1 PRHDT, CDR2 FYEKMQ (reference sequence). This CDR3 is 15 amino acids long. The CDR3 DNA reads TGTGCCAGCAGCATGGGGACAGAGAAACCCTATGGCTACACCTTC. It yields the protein CASSMGTEKPYGYTF.

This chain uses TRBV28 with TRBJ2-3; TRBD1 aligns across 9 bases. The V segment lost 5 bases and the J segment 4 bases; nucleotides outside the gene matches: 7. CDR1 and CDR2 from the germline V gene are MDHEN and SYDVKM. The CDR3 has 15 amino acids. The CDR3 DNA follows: TGTGCCAGCAGTCTAGGGGGACAGGGCTCAGATACGCAGTATTTT. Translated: CASSLGGQGSDTQYF.

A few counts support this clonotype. The CDR3 protein is CASHPQGHTEAFF. The CDR3 DNA reads as TGTGCTAGTCACCCACAGGGCCATACTGAAGCTTTCTTT. This rearrangement joins TRBV12-5 to TRBJ1-1, with D maybe TRBD1 (6 bases). The ends were cut back, 8 bases at V and 5 bases at J, with 15 bases in the middle. The CDR3 runs 13 residues. The germline gives CDR1 LGHNT, CDR2 FRNRAP.

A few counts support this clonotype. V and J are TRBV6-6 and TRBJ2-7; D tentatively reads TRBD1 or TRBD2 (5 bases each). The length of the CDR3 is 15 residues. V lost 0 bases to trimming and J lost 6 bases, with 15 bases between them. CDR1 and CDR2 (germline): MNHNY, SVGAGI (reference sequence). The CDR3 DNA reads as TGTGCCAGCAGTTACTCTGTCCTCGGGGACGGCGAGCAGTACTTC. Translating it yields CASSYSVLGDGEQYF.

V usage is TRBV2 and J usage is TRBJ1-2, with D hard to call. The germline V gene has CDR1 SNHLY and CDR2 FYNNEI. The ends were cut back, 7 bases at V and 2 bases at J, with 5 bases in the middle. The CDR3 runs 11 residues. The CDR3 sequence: CASKVNYGYTF. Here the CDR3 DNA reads TGTGCCAGCAAAGTAAACTATGGCTACACCTTC.

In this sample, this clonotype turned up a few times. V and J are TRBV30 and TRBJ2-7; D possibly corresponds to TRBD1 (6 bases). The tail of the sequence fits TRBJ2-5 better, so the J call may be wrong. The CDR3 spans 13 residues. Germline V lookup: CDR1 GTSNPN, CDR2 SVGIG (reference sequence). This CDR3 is CARRDTPSTTQYF. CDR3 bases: TGTGCCCGTCGGGACACACCGTCTACGACCCAGTACTTC.

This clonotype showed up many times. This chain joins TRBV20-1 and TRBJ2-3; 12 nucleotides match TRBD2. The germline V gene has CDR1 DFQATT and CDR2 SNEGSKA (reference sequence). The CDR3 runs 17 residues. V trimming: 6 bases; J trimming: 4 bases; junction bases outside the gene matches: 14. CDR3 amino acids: CSAQGPSGRAQADTQYF. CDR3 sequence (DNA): TGCAGTGCCCAGGGCCCTAGCGGGAGGGCCCAGGCAGATACGCAGTATTTT.

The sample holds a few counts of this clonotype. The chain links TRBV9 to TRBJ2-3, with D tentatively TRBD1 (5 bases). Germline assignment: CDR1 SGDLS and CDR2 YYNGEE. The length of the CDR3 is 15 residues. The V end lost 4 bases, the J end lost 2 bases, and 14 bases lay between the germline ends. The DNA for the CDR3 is TGTGCCAGCAGCTTTGATGACAGATTCACAGATACGCAGTATTTT. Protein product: CASSFDDRFTDTQYF.

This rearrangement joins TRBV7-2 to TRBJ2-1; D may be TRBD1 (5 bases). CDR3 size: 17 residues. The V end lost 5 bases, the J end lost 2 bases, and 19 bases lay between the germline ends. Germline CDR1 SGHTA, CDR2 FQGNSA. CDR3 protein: CASSKGAGLVAYNEQFF. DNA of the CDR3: TGTGCCAGCAGCAAAGGGGCAGGGTTGGTCGCCTACAATGAGCAGTTCTTC.

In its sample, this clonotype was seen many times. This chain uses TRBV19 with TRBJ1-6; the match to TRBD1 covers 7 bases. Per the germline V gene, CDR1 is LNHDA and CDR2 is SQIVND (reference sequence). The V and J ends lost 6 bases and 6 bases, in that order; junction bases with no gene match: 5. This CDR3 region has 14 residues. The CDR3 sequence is CASRNDRANSPLHF. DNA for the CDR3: TGTGCCAGTAGAAATGACAGGGCTAATTCACCCCTCCACTTT.

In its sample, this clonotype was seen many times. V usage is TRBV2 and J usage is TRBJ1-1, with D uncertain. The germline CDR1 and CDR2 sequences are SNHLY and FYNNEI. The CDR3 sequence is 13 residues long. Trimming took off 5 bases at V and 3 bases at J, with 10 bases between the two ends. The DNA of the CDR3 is TGTGCCAGCAGTAATCGGGTTGACACTGAAGCTTTCTTT. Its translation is CASSNRVDTEAFF.

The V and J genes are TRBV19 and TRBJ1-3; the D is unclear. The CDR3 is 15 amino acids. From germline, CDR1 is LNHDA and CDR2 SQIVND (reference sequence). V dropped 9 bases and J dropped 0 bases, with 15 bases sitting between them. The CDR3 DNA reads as TGTGCCAGCCGAACTGACCCGAACTCTGGAAACACCATATATTTT. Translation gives CASRTDPNSGNTIYF. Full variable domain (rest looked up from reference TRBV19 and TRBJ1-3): DGGITQSPKYLFRKEGQNVTLSCEQNLNHDAMYWYRQDPGQGLRLIYYSQIVNDFQKGDIAEGYSVSREKKESFPLTVTSAQKNPTAFYLCASRTDPNSGNTIYFGEGSWLTVV.

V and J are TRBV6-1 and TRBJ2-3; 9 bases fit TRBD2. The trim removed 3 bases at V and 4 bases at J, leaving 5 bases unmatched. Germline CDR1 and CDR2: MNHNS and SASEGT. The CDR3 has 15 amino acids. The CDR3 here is CASSDGGGEPDTQYF. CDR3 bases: TGTGCCAGCAGTGACGGCGGGGGGGAACCAGATACGCAGTATTTT.

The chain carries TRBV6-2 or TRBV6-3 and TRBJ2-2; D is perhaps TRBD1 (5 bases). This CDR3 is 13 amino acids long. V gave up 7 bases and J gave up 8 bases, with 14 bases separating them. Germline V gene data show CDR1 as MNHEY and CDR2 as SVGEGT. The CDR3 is CASTVLHRGELFF. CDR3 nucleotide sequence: TGTGCCAGCACCGTTTTACACAGGGGGGAGCTGTTTTTT.

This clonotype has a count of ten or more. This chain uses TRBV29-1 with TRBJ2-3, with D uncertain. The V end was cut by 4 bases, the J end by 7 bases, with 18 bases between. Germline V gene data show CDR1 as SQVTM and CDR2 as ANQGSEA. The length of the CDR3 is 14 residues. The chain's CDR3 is CSVVPLGFEHTQYF. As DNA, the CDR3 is TGCAGCGTTGTTCCTTTGGGATTCGAACATACGCAGTATTTT.

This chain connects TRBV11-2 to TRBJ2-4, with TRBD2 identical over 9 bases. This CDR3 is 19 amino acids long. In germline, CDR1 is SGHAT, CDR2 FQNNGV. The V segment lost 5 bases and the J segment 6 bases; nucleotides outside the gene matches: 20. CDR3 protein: CASSARLAGVGSTGNIQYF. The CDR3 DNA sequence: TGTGCCAGCAGCGCCCGTTTAGCGGGGGTAGGCAGCACGGGAAACATTCAGTACTTC.

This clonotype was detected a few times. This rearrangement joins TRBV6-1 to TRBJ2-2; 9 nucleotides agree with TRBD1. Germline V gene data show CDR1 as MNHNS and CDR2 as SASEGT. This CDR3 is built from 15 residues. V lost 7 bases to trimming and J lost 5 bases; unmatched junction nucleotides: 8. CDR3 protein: CASNFGTGRTGELFF. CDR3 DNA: TGTGCCAGCAATTTTGGGACAGGGAGAACCGGGGAGCTGTTTTTT.

The CDR3 region has the DNA TGTGCCAGCACCAAAGAGACAGGGAACACTGAAGCTTTCTTT. Its translation: CASTKETGNTEAFF. The chain employs TRBV21-1 and TRBJ1-1; the DNA was not compared with TRBD1, the D call given in the table. TRBV21-1 is reported as a pseudogene. The CDR3 is 14 amino acids.

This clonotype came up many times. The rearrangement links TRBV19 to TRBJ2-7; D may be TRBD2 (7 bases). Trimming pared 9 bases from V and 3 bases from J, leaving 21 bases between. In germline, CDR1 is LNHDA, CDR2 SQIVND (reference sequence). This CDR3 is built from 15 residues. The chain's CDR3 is CASSSQAGAYYEQYF. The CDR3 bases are TGTGCCAGCTCGTCCCAGGCGGGGGCTTACTACGAGCAGTACTTC.

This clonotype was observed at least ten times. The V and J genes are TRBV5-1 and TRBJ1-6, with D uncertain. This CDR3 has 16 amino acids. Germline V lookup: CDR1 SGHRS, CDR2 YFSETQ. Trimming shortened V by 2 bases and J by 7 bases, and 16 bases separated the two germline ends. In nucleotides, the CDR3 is TGCGCCAGCAGCTTTACCGGCTCGAGTGGAAATTCACCCCTCCACTTT. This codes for CASSFTGSSGNSPLHF.

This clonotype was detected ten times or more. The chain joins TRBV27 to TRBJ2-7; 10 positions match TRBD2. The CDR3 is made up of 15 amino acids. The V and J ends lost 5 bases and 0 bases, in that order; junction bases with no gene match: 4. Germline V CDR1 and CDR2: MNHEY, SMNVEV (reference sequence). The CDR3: CASSPGLANSYEQYF. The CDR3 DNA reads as TGTGCCAGCAGTCCGGGACTAGCGAACTCCTACGAGCAGTACTTC.

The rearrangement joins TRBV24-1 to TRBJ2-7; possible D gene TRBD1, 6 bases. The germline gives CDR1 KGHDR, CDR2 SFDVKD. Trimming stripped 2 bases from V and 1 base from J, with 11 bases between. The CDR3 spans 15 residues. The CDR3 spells CATSDYREGSYEQYF. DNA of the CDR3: TGTGCCACCAGTGATTACAGGGAAGGTTCCTACGAGCAGTACTTC.

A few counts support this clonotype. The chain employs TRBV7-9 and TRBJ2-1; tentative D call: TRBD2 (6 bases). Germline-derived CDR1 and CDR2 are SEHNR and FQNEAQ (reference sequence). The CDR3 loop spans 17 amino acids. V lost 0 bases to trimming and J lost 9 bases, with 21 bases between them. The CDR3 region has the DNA TGTGCCAGCAGCTTAGCGTCGGGGACTGATAAGAACTTTGAGCAGTTCTTC. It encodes CASSLASGTDKNFEQFF.

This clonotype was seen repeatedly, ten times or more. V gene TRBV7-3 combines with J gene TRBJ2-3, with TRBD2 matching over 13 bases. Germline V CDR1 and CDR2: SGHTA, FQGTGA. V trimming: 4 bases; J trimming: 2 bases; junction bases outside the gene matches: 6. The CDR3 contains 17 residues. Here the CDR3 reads CASSSRTSGGYTDTQYF. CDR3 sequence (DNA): TGTGCCAGCAGCTCTCGGACTAGCGGGGGATACACAGATACGCAGTATTTT. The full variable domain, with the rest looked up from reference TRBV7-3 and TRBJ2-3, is GAGVSQTPSNKVTEKGKYVELRCDPISGHTALYWYRQSLGQGPEFLIYFQGTGAADDSGLPNDRFFAVRPEGSVSTLKIQRTERGDSAVYLCASSSRTSGGYTDTQYFGPGTRLTVL.

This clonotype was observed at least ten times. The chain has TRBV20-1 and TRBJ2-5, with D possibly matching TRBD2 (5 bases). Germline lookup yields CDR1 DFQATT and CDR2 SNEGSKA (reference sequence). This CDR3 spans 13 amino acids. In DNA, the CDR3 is TGCAGCGGAAGCCGAGGGATCCAAGAGACCCAGTACTTC. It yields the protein CSGSRGIQETQYF.

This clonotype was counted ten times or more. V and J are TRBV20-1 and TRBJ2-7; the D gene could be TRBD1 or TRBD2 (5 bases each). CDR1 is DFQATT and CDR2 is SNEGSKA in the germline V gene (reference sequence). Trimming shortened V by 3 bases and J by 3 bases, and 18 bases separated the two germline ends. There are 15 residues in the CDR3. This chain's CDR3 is CSASAGTAKFYEQYF. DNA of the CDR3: TGCAGTGCTAGTGCAGGGACCGCAAAATTCTACGAGCAGTACTTC.

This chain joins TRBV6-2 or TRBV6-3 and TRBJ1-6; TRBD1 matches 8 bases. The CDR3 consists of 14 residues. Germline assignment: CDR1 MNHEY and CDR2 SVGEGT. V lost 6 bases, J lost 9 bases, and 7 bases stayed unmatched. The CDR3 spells CASSPRQGASPLHF. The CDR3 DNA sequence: TGTGCCAGCAGCCCCCGGCAGGGGGCTTCACCCCTCCACTTT.

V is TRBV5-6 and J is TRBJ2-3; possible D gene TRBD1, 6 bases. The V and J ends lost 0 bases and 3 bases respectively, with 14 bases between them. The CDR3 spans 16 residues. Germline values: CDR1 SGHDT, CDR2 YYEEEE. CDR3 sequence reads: CASSLVWQGSTDTQYF. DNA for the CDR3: TGTGCCAGCAGCTTGGTTTGGCAGGGGAGTACAGATACGCAGTATTTT.

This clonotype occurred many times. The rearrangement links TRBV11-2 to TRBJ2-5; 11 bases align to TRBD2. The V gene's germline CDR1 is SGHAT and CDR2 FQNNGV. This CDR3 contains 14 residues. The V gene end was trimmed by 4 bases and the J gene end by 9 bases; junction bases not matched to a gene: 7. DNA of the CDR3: TGTGCCAGCAGCTCAACTAGCGGGGGAAGGTCCCAGTACTTC. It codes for CASSSTSGGRSQYF.

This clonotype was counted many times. This chain's CDR3 is CSARETGGSQPQHF. The CDR3 DNA reads TGCAGTGCTAGAGAAACAGGGGGAAGTCAGCCCCAGCATTTT. V is TRBV20-1 and J is TRBJ1-5; 8 bases fit TRBD1. Unmatched junction bases numbered 4, after V lost 0 bases and J lost 6 bases. The germline V gene encodes CDR1 DFQATT and CDR2 SNEGSKA (reference sequence). The CDR3 runs to 14 residues.